One sample yielded the 20 T cell receptor beta chains listed below, sequenced in a study of shared clonotypes between healthy human individuals. CD45RO negativity and positive selection for CCR7 defined naive CD8 cells, a population that excluded terminally differentiated effector memory CD45RA+ cells. Sequenced by immunoSEQ multiplex PCR; TCRdb stores in-frame clones only, minus some. The top ten hold more than 1.5% of the sample, which has some 2.1 million clones, about 94% seen once. Sequences were obtained from naive CD8+ T cells from PBMCs. These receptors were taken from a man aged 18 to 35 in good health. Some clones in this sample may be carry-over from other donors' samples.

This clone was picked up one time. The chain couples TRBV28 to TRBJ1-1; D is uncertain. V was shortened by 3 bases and J by 0 bases, with 11 bases between the two germline ends. There are 15 residues in the CDR3. Germline V gene sequence: CDR1 MDHEN, CDR2 SYDVKM. In DNA form, the CDR3 reads TGTGCCAGCAGTTTGTATCGGGAGTTGAACACTGAAGCTTTCTTT. Translated, it gives CASSLYRELNTEAFF.

The CDR3 here is CSATQGPDYGYTF. CDR3 nucleotide sequence: TGCAGCGCAACACAGGGTCCAGACTATGGCTACACCTTC. This sequence joins TRBV29-1 and TRBJ1-2; D is perhaps TRBD1 (6 bases). CDR1 and CDR2 (germline): SQVTM, ANQGSEA. Deletions cut 7 bases from V and 3 bases from J, with 15 bases between. This CDR3 has 13 amino acids.

This chain connects TRBV7-9 to TRBJ2-1; the match to TRBD2 covers 7 bases. This CDR3 has 12 residues. Germline-derived CDR1 and CDR2 are SEHNR and FQNEAQ (reference sequence). V was clipped by 4 bases and J by 9 bases; unmatched bases: 3. CDR3 in amino acids: CASSWTRTEQFF. The CDR3 DNA follows: TGTGCCAGCAGCTGGACTAGAACTGAGCAGTTCTTC.

This clone was seen once. This sequence joins TRBV6-1 and TRBJ2-7; D is possibly TRBD1 (5 bases). CDR1 and CDR2 (germline): MNHNS, SASEGT. The V and J ends lost 3 bases and 4 bases respectively, with 7 bases between them. CDR3 length equals 12 residues. This CDR3 reads CASSDDRYEQYF. CDR3 DNA: TGTGCCAGCAGTGACGACAGATACGAGCAGTACTTC.

The chain links TRBV7-8 to TRBJ1-1; TRBD1 is a possible D gene (6 bases). V was pared by 2 bases and J by 6 bases, with 13 bases between. This CDR3 has 14 residues. The germline V gene encodes CDR1 SGHVS and CDR2 FQNEAQ. CDR3 protein: CASSLRTAVSEAFF. The CDR3 nucleotides read TGTGCCAGCAGCTTAAGGACAGCTGTTTCTGAAGCTTTCTTT.

V and J are TRBV28 and TRBJ2-7, with a possible D match to TRBD2 (6 bases). Germline V gives CDR1 MDHEN, CDR2 SYDVKM. The CDR3 has 15 amino acids. Trimming took 6 bases from V and 3 from J, leaving 18 bases between them. The CDR3 DNA sequence: TGTGCCAGCAGGACCGGGACTTCAACCCTCTACGAGCAGTACTTC. The encoded protein is CASRTGTSTLYEQYF.

This sequence joins TRBV4-1 and TRBJ2-1; no firm D call. The CDR3 spans 17 residues. The germline V and J ends were trimmed by 0 bases and 7 bases, with 19 bases remaining between them. Germline CDR1 and CDR2: MGHRA and YSYEKL. The CDR3 loop reads CASSQETGTVLRNEQFF. In DNA form, the CDR3 reads TGCGCCAGCAGCCAAGAAACTGGCACCGTGCTAAGGAATGAGCAGTTCTTC.

This sequence joins TRBV29-1 and TRBJ2-5; 10 nucleotides align to TRBD2. V gave up 1 base and J gave up 5 bases; unmatched junction bases: 16. Germline CDR1 reads SQVTM; CDR2 reads ANQGSEA. The CDR3 extends over 18 amino acids. The CDR3 sequence: CSVEGLGLAGVGGETQYF. The CDR3 DNA reads as TGCAGCGTTGAAGGGTTAGGGCTAGCGGGAGTAGGAGGGGAGACCCAGTACTTC. Variable domain in full (rest from reference TRBV29-1 and TRBJ2-5): SAVISQKPSRDICQRGTSLTIQCQVDSQVTMMFWYRQQPGQSLTLIATANQGSEATYESGFVIDKFPISRPNLTFSTLTVSNMSPEDSSIYLCSVEGLGLAGVGGETQYFGPGTRLLVL.

This sequence joins TRBV19 and TRBJ2-5; 8 bases align to TRBD2. J was trimmed by 3 bases and V by 6 bases; bases with no gene match: 12. This CDR3 region has 16 residues. Per the germline V gene, CDR1 is LNHDA and CDR2 is SQIVND (reference sequence). The CDR3 DNA follows: TGTGCCAGTAGCCCTGAAGCGGGAGTTTTTAAAGAGACCCAGTACTTC. It specifies CASSPEAGVFKETQYF.

The chain employs TRBV6-5 and TRBJ2-5; D not certain. The ends were cut back, 2 bases at V and 5 bases at J, with 18 bases in the middle. Looked up from germline, CDR1 is MNHEY and CDR2 is SVGAGI. This CDR3 has 16 amino acids. DNA of the CDR3: TGTGCCAGCAGTTACCGTTCAGTAAGCCTGCAGGAGACCCAGTACTTC. As protein: CASSYRSVSLQETQYF.

The V gene is TRBV28, the J gene TRBJ1-2; D gene ambiguous. Deletions cut 5 bases from V and 2 bases from J, with 18 bases between. The CDR3 totals 16 residues. The germline gives CDR1 MDHEN, CDR2 SYDVKM. Written as DNA, the CDR3 is TGTGCCAGCAGTCCCCCGGCCAACAGCCCCAACTATGGCTACACCTTC. As protein: CASSPPANSPNYGYTF.

This rearrangement joins TRBV11-2 to TRBJ2-5; D might be TRBD1 or TRBD2, each matching 5 bases. The better agreement between TRBJ2-7 and the DNA end casts doubt on the J call. Germline lookup yields CDR1 SGHAT and CDR2 FQNNGV. The CDR3 sequence is 14 residues long. The CDR3 bases are TGTGCCAGCAGCCGCGTCAGGGAGCTTCACGAGCAGTACTTC. This codes for CASSRVRELHEQYF.

The genes are TRBV30 and TRBJ1-2; tentative D call: TRBD1 (6 bases). The CDR3 is 17 amino acids. The ends were cut back, 3 bases at V and 0 bases at J, with 20 bases in the middle. The germline CDR1 and CDR2 sequences are GTSNPN and SVGIG (reference sequence). CDR3 DNA: TGTGCCTGGAGAGGGGGGGGCATCCAAGGACCTAACTATGGCTACACCTTC. It is translated as CAWRGGGIQGPNYGYTF.

This chain uses TRBV14 with TRBJ1-2; D ambiguous. V gave up 2 bases and J gave up 8 bases, with 12 bases separating them. Germline values: CDR1 SGHDN, CDR2 FVKESK. The CDR3 loop spans 13 amino acids. For the CDR3, the DNA is TGTGCCAGCAGCCAAACCTGGCAGAGAGGCTACACCTTC. It codes for CASSQTWQRGYTF. The full variable domain, completed using reference TRBV14 and TRBJ1-2, is EAGVTQFPSHSVIEKGQTVTLRCDPISGHDNLYWYRRVMGKEIKFLLHFVKESKQDESGMPNNRFLAERTGGTYSTLKVQPAELEDSGVYFCASSQTWQRGYTFGSGTRLTVV.

The CDR3 coding sequence is TGTGCCAGCAGCCCCGGGACAGGTCAGGGCTACACCTTC. Its translation is CASSPGTGQGYTF. The genes are TRBV7-9 and TRBJ1-2, with TRBD1 matching over 8 bases. This CDR3 comprises 13 residues. Germline CDR1 reads SEHNR; CDR2 reads FQNEAQ (reference sequence). Germline trimming cut 5 bases from V and 8 bases from J; bases unmatched to any gene: 7.

The chain is built from TRBV11-3 and TRBJ2-1; 8 positions match TRBD2. The CDR3 is 15 amino acids. V lost 2 bases to trimming and J lost 8 bases; unmatched junction nucleotides: 8. Germline V lookup: CDR1 SGHNT, CDR2 YENEEA. The CDR3 loop is CASSLTGGPLYEQFF. The DNA for the CDR3 is TGTGCCAGCAGCTTAACGGGAGGGCCTCTTTATGAGCAGTTCTTC.

CDR3 sequence reads: CASSLSLAGGPEEQYF. The CDR3 region has the DNA TGTGCCAGCAGCTTATCACTAGCGGGAGGGCCTGAGGAGCAGTACTTC. The chain has TRBV11-2 and TRBJ2-7, with TRBD2 matching over 13 bases. This CDR3 spans 16 amino acids. Trimming removed 2 bases from V and 7 bases from J; junction bases left unmatched: 8. Germline CDR1 reads SGHAT; CDR2 reads FQNNGV.

The chain is built from TRBV11-2 and TRBJ2-7; D may be TRBD1 (5 bases). V lost 2 bases and J lost 3, with 11 bases in between. The germline gives CDR1 SGHAT, CDR2 FQNNGV. The CDR3 length is 14 residues. The CDR3 sequence is CASSLSSRDYEQYF. Here the CDR3 DNA reads TGTGCCAGCAGCTTATCAAGCAGGGACTACGAGCAGTACTTC.

As to this clone: The same CDR3 is also encoded by other DNA sequences in this sample. The chain uses TRBV28 and TRBJ1-2; D not resolved. Germline loops: CDR1 MDHEN, CDR2 SYDVKM. V dropped 4 bases and J dropped 3 bases, with 3 bases sitting between them. This CDR3 region has 11 residues. The CDR3 bases are TGTGCCAGCAGTTCCGACTATGGCTACACCTTC. Protein product: CASSSDYGYTF.

The chain joins TRBV28 to TRBJ2-6, with a weak D call TRBD1 (6 bases). This CDR3 region has 17 residues. The V gene lost 6 bases and the J gene lost 0 bases, with 15 bases spanning the gap. From germline, CDR1 is MDHEN and CDR2 SYDVKM. As DNA, the CDR3 is TGTGCCAGCAGACATTGGACAGCGGCCTCTGGGGCCAACGTCCTGACTTTC. Its protein product is CASRHWTAASGANVLTF.